The following is a TCR beta chain sequence with its context. Its antigen is undetermined. The data originate from a study of cytomegalovirus exposure and HLA in healthy donors. Amplification used 60 Vbeta primers and 13 Jbeta primers. Sequenced by immunoSEQ multiplex PCR; TCRdb stores in-frame clones only, minus some. The table for this sample gives roughly 140,000 clones. General study results and limits: For most TCR beta V segments, an earlier analysis put the productive rate at about 90% or about 30% of the time. Presence/absence analyses assumed roughly uniform sequencing depth across donors.

This CDR3 comprises 14 residues. Trimming took 9 bases from V and 2 from J; bases not matched to a gene: 9. CDR1 is LNHDA and CDR2 is SQIVND in the germline V gene (reference sequence). The sequence derives from a male donor in good health and CMV-seronegative. The chain is built from TRBV19 and TRBJ2-7; 8 nucleotides match TRBD1. Sequenced: PBMCs. CDR3 DNA: TGTGCCAGCGCCCCCGGGACAGGCCCCTACGAGCAGTACTTC. Its translation is CASAPGTGPYEQYF.